These 21 T cell receptor beta chains share one sample of origin, sequenced in a study of cytomegalovirus exposure and HLA in healthy donors. In the PCR, 60 Vbeta and 13 Jbeta primers were used. The protocol was immunoSEQ multiplex PCR, while the TCRdb copy is restricted to in-frame clones and leaves out a portion. The sample includes about 150,000 clones, approximately 80% of them seen just once. Specimen: PBMCs. The receptors shown here come from a boy younger than 10 in good health and CMV-seronegative.

V gene TRBV7-2 combines with J gene TRBJ1-2; 10 bases fit TRBD1. Germline V gene lookup returns CDR1 SGHTA and CDR2 FQGNSA. The junction had 4 bases not matched to a gene; V was cut back by 0 bases and J by 6 bases. The CDR3 totals 15 residues. CDR3 nucleotide sequence: TGTGCCAGCAGCTTAGCGGCAGACAGGGGGCATGGCTACACCTTC. Its translation: CASSLAADRGHGYTF.

The chain combines TRBV6-6 with TRBJ1-2; D perhaps matches TRBD1 (5 bases). This CDR3 contains 12 residues. The germline V gene has CDR1 MNHNY and CDR2 SVGAGI (reference sequence). The V end was cut by 10 bases, the J end by 8 bases, with 17 bases between. Here the CDR3 DNA reads TGTGCCACCCGGGGGGGAGGGAAGGGCTACACCTTC. Translated: CATRGGGKGYTF.

The rearrangement links TRBV6-1 to TRBJ2-5, with TRBD2 as a possible D gene (5 bases). The assigned J gene may be wrong: the sequence end matches TRBJ2-7 better. Germline V gene sequence: CDR1 MNHNS, CDR2 SASEGT. This CDR3 is built from 16 residues. The CDR3 bases are TGTGCCAGCAGTGAACCTGGACTGGGGAGAGACTACGAGCAGTACTTC. Residues: CASSEPGLGRDYEQYF.

This chain's CDR3 is CASSPPRDFNEQYF. As DNA, the CDR3 is TGTGCCAGCTCACCACCCCGGGATTTCAACGAGCAGTACTTC. The chain employs TRBV18 and TRBJ2-7, with a possible D match to TRBD2 (5 bases). This CDR3 has 14 amino acids. CDR1 and CDR2 (germline): KGHSH, LQKENI. Trimming left V 0 bases short and J 5 bases short, with 11 bases between. Full variable domain (remainder filled in from reference TRBV18 and TRBJ2-7): NAGVMQNPRHLVRRRGQEARLRCSPMKGHSHVYWYRQLPEEGLKFMVYLQKENIIDESGMPKERFSAEFPKEGPSILRIQQVVRGDSAAYFCASSPPRDFNEQYFGPGTRLTVT.

The chain combines TRBV29-1 with TRBJ1-2; D is possibly TRBD1 (6 bases). The CDR3 sequence is 13 residues long. Trimming left V 7 bases short and J 4 bases short, with 16 bases between. The germline CDR1 and CDR2 sequences are SQVTM and ANQGSEA. CDR3: CSGTGTGSYGYTF. The CDR3 nucleotides are TGCAGCGGGACGGGTACAGGGAGCTATGGCTACACCTTC. Filled out from reference TRBV29-1 and TRBJ1-2, the complete variable domain reads SAVISQKPSRDICQRGTSLTIQCQVDSQVTMMFWYRQQPGQSLTLIATANQGSEATYESGFVIDKFPISRPNLTFSTLTVSNMSPEDSSIYLCSGTGTGSYGYTFGSGTRLTVV.

The genes are TRBV10-3 and TRBJ2-1; the match to TRBD1 covers 9 bases. This CDR3 contains 15 residues. Germline V gene lookup returns CDR1 ENHRY and CDR2 SYGVKD. J was trimmed by 6 bases and V by 6 bases; bases with no gene match: 9. DNA of the CDR3: TGTGCCATCAGCCCGGGACAGGGTGCGGGCAATGAGCAGTTCTTC. It translates to CAISPGQGAGNEQFF.

The chain carries TRBV4-1 and TRBJ2-1; tentatively, D is TRBD2 (5 bases). The CDR3 is 15 residues long. The V and J ends lost 2 bases and 0 bases respectively, with 8 bases between them. Germline V lookup: CDR1 MGHRA, CDR2 YSYEKL. The DNA of the CDR3 is TGCGCCAGCAGCCAACTCCGGGGCTCCTACAATGAGCAGTTCTTC. It encodes CASSQLRGSYNEQFF.

The rearrangement links TRBV11-2 to TRBJ2-5; the match to TRBD2 covers 14 bases. Germline V CDR1 and CDR2: SGHAT, FQNNGV. There are 17 residues in the CDR3. The ends lost 0 bases at V and 5 bases at J; junction bases unmatched: 5. Here the CDR3 reads CASSLETGLAGVETQYF. The CDR3 DNA follows: TGTGCCAGCAGCTTAGAAACGGGACTAGCGGGAGTTGAGACCCAGTACTTC.

Concerning this clone: This CDR3 is also generated by other DNA sequences in the sample. The chain combines TRBV27 with TRBJ2-3, with D maybe TRBD2 (6 bases). CDR1 MNHEY and CDR2 SMNVEV come from the germline V gene (reference sequence). The V and J ends lost 2 bases and 9 bases respectively, with 21 bases between them. The CDR3 runs to 16 residues. The CDR3 loop reads CASSLPPPGLIRTQYF. CDR3 nucleotides: TGTGCCAGCAGTTTACCTCCCCCGGGACTCATTAGAACGCAGTATTTT.

This clone was observed once. At one of its ends the junction is not consistent with the germline gene, which may arise from a read error. The V call is TRBV7-9, the J call TRBJ2-7; 11 positions agree with TRBD1. The CDR3 runs to 16 residues. Germline CDR1 SEHNR, CDR2 FQNEAQ (reference sequence). The CDR3 nucleotides read TGTTCCAGCAGCTCTGAGATGGACAGGGGGCTCTACGAGCAGTACTTC. Protein product: CSSSSEMDRGLYEQYF.

The chain combines TRBV7-8 with TRBJ2-7, with 7 bases that match TRBD1. Germline loops: CDR1 SGHVS, CDR2 FQNEAQ. Losses at the gene ends were 3 bases for V and 2 bases for J; bases not matched to a gene: 7. The CDR3 loop spans 15 amino acids. CDR3 in amino acids: CASSFNRDRAYEQYF. CDR3 coding DNA: TGTGCCAGCAGCTTCAACCGGGACAGAGCCTACGAGCAGTACTTC.

The chain combines TRBV25-1 with TRBJ1-4, with TRBD1 matching over 11 bases. CDR1 is MGHDK, CDR2 SYGVNS, per germline. J lost 4 bases, V lost 8 bases, and 3 bases had no gene match. The CDR3 is 14 amino acids. This CDR3 reads CASGGTGGNEKLFF. CDR3 nucleotides: TGTGCCAGCGGCGGGACAGGGGGTAATGAAAAACTGTTTTTT.

The V gene is TRBV9, the J gene TRBJ2-7; 7 bases are shared with TRBD1. The CDR3 consists of 14 residues. The V gene end was trimmed by 3 bases and the J gene end by 5 bases; junction bases not matched to a gene: 8. CDR1 is SGDLS and CDR2 is YYNGEE in the germline V gene. CDR3 sequence: CASSEQGDIDEQYF. CDR3 coding DNA: TGTGCCAGCAGCGAGCAGGGGGATATCGACGAGCAGTACTTC.

V is TRBV25-1 and J is TRBJ2-3; maybe TRBD2 (5 bases). The CDR3 is 17 amino acids. V was clipped by 4 bases and J by 3 bases, with 20 bases between them. The germline CDR1 and CDR2 sequences are MGHDK and SYGVNS. The CDR3 sequence: CASSGSPRGFKTDTQYF. CDR3 nucleotide sequence: TGTGCCAGCAGTGGTTCCCCCCGGGGTTTTAAAACAGATACGCAGTATTTT.

The rearrangement uses TRBV7-6 and TRBJ2-7; TRBD1 is a possible D gene (5 bases). The length of the CDR3 is 15 residues. Germline loops: CDR1 SGHVS, CDR2 FNYEAQ. Trimming left V 1 base short and J 0 bases short, with 10 bases between. CDR3 sequence reads: CASSLVAQDSYEQYF. In DNA, the CDR3 is TGTGCCAGCAGCTTAGTGGCACAGGACTCCTACGAGCAGTACTTC.

The chain has TRBV6-1 and TRBJ2-1, with 8 positions matching TRBD1. V lost 4 bases and J lost 7; bases outside the gene matches: 9. The V gene's germline CDR1 is MNHNS and CDR2 SASEGT. This CDR3 comprises 15 residues. CDR3 sequence reads: CASSGGQGTSNEQFF. DNA for the CDR3: TGTGCCAGCAGTGGCGGACAGGGCACGTCGAATGAGCAGTTCTTC.

This clone turned up a few times. The rearrangement links TRBV28 to TRBJ2-3; 8 bases map to TRBD1. The V gene's germline CDR1 is MDHEN and CDR2 SYDVKM. Losses at the gene ends were 8 bases for V and 4 bases for J; bases not matched to a gene: 14. CDR3 length: 16 amino acids. The CDR3 bases are TGTGCCAGCTCAGGGGGCGGGTCCCCCCACCCAGATACGCAGTATTTT. Encoded protein: CASSGGGSPHPDTQYF. Drawing the rest from reference TRBV28 and TRBJ2-3, the complete variable domain is DVKVTQSSRYLVKRTGEKVFLECVQDMDHENMFWYRQDPGLGLRLIYFSYDVKMKEKGDIPEGYSVSREKKERFSLILESASTNQTSMYLCASSGGGSPHPDTQYFGPGTRLTVL.

This rearrangement joins TRBV28 to TRBJ2-7, with D possibly TRBD1 on 5 matching bases. The CDR3 length is 13 residues. Germline V gene sequence: CDR1 MDHEN, CDR2 SYDVKM. Trimming cost V 5 bases and J 2 bases, with 10 bases left between them. For the CDR3, the DNA is TGTGCCAGCAGTCCCGACAGTCCCTACGAGCAGTACTTC. Translating it yields CASSPDSPYEQYF.

The chain combines TRBV15 with TRBJ2-7, with D maybe TRBD2 (5 bases). V lost 1 base and J lost 1, with 11 bases in between. CDR3 size: 15 residues. Germline V gene sequence: CDR1 LNHNV, CDR2 YYDKDF (reference sequence). CDR3 coding DNA: TGTGCCACCAGCAGAGCGTTCGGGGAATCCTACGAGCAGTACTTC. It is translated as CATSRAFGESYEQYF.

This clone was recorded a few times. The rearrangement links TRBV4-2 to TRBJ2-1, with 11 positions matching TRBD2. The germline V gene has CDR1 LGHNA and CDR2 YNFKEQ. The J segment lost 8 bases and the V segment lost 0 bases, leaving 6 bases of the junction unmatched. The CDR3 runs 16 residues. This CDR3 is CASSQETSGDIDEQFF. The CDR3 bases are TGTGCCAGCAGCCAAGAGACTAGCGGGGATATCGATGAGCAGTTCTTC.

On this clone itself: Because the CDR3 is missing its conserved closing phenylalanine or tryptophan, this is likely a read error. This CDR3 is CAISRDGNTEAFV. The CDR3 coding sequence is TGTGCCATCAGCAGAGACGGGAACACTGAAGCTTTCGTT. V usage is TRBV10-3 and J usage is TRBJ1-1, with D uncertain. The germline V gene encodes CDR1 ENHRY and CDR2 SYGVKD. The CDR3 has 13 residues. Trimming cost V 6 bases and J 1 base, with 9 bases left between them.